A single TCR beta chain is shown here with its context. These data come from a study of tumor T cells in aggressive B-cell lymphoma. The CDR3 has 15 residues. The germline CDR1 and CDR2 sequences are SGDLS and YYNGEE. V shed 4 bases and J 1 base; nucleotides not matched to a gene: 6. Data came from immunoSEQ multiplex PCR; TCRdb stores just in-frame clones and leaves some out. Seen here are 3,900 or so clones, roughly 89% observed once, and the top ten hold roughly 3.5%. V is TRBV9 and J is TRBJ1-2; 8 nucleotides agree with TRBD1. The sequencing input was tumor tissue. This clonotype originated in an adult with diffuse large B cell lymphoma. CDR3 coding DNA: TGTGCCAGCAGCACCGGTGGACAGGGTAACTATGGCTACACCTTC. It codes for CASSTGGQGNYGYTF.